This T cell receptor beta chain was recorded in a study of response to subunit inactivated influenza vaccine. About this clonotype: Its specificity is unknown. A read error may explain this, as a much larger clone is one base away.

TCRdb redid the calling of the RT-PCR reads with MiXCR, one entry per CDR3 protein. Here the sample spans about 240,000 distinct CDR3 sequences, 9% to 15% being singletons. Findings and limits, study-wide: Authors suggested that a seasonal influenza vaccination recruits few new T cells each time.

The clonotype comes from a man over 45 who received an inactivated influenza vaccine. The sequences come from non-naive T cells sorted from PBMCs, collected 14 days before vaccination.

DNA of the CDR3: TGCAGTGCTAGAAGCGGTTACCTAACCTACGAGCAGTACTTC. This encodes CSARSGYLTYEQYF. The genes are TRBV20-1 and TRBJ2-7; possibly TRBD2 for D (5 bases). The CDR3 contains 14 residues. Germline loops: CDR1 DFQATT, CDR2 SNEGSKA (reference sequence). V was shortened by 2 bases and J by 2 bases, with 13 bases between the two germline ends.